One and the same sample provided the 9 T cell receptor beta chains below, sequenced in a study of blood T cell repertoires in COVID-19. TCRdb keeps only in-frame clones here, not all; method: immunoSEQ multiplex PCR. This sample has around 340,000 clones, with roughly 86% found just once. The sample comprised PBMCs or T cells enriched from blood (not recorded which). The receptors derive from a woman aged 25 to 45 who had been exposed to COVID-19.

V is TRBV5-1 and J is TRBJ2-7; TRBD1 is a possible D gene (6 bases). The CDR3 has 17 amino acids. Germline V gives CDR1 SGHRS, CDR2 YFSETQ. Trimming removed 1 base from V and 1 base from J, with 18 bases in between. The CDR3 loop reads CASSLWAGAFLSYEQYF. In DNA form, the CDR3 reads TGCGCCAGCAGCTTGTGGGCAGGGGCATTTCTTTCCTACGAGCAGTACTTC.

The chain carries TRBV9 and TRBJ1-5; unclear D gene. Germline values: CDR1 SGDLS, CDR2 YYNGEE. The V end lost 0 bases, the J end lost 7 bases, and 8 bases lay between the germline ends. The CDR3 is 13 amino acids. CDR3: CASSVDGGQPQHF. In DNA, the CDR3 is TGTGCCAGCAGCGTAGACGGCGGGCAGCCCCAGCATTTT.

This sequence joins TRBV5-1 and TRBJ2-7; 8 bases map to TRBD1. Germline CDR1 is SGHRS and CDR2 is YFSETQ. This CDR3 contains 15 residues. Trimming cost V 0 bases and J 3 bases; bases outside gene matches: 5. This CDR3 is CASSLAGTGFYEQYF. CDR3 nucleotide sequence: TGCGCCAGCAGCTTGGCCGGGACAGGATTCTACGAGCAGTACTTC.

This sequence joins TRBV11-2 and TRBJ2-2; a weak D match, TRBD1 (5 bases). V lost 0 bases and J 4 bases, leaving 9 bases between the germline ends. Looked up from germline, CDR1 is SGHAT and CDR2 is FQNNGV. The CDR3 covers 15 residues. CDR3 region: CASSLDGAGTGELFF. The CDR3 DNA is TGTGCCAGCAGCTTAGATGGGGCTGGCACCGGGGAGCTGTTTTTT.

V usage is TRBV14 and J usage is TRBJ1-6; weak D call: TRBD1 (5 bases). Germline-derived CDR1 and CDR2 are SGHDN and FVKESK. The CDR3 runs to 16 residues. Trimming removed 0 bases at V and 7 bases at J, with 13 bases between. CDR3 DNA: TGTGCCAGCAGCCAAGAGCGATTAGGGGAAAATTCACCCCTCCACTTT. It specifies CASSQERLGENSPLHF.

The chain recombines TRBV4-2 with TRBJ1-6; D remains unclear. The V and J ends lost 0 bases and 0 bases respectively, with 18 bases between them. CDR1 and CDR2 (germline): LGHNA, YNFKEQ. This CDR3 is 20 amino acids long. The DNA of the CDR3 is TGTGCCAGCAGCCAAGATCTCACCCAAGCCATGAGCTCCTATAATTCACCCCTCCACTTT. Protein product: CASSQDLTQAMSSYNSPLHF.

The V and J genes are TRBV28 and TRBJ2-7; TRBD2 is a possible D gene (5 bases). The CDR3 sequence is 13 residues long. The germline CDR1 and CDR2 sequences are MDHEN and SYDVKM. V was trimmed by 4 bases and J by 11 bases, leaving 18 bases between them. CDR3 DNA sequence: TGTGCCAGCAGTTCGGGAACTGCTCCTGGGGAGTACTTC. The encoded protein is CASSSGTAPGEYF. The variable domain in full, with the rest retrieved from reference TRBV28 and TRBJ2-7, is DVKVTQSSRYLVKRTGEKVFLECVQDMDHENMFWYRQDPGLGLRLIYFSYDVKMKEKGDIPEGYSVSREKKERFSLILESASTNQTSMYLCASSSGTAPGEYFGPGTRLTVT.

This clone was recorded only once. V usage is TRBV27 and J usage is TRBJ2-3, with 16 bases identical to TRBD2. This CDR3 comprises 17 residues. Germline V gene sequence: CDR1 MNHEY, CDR2 SMNVEV (reference sequence). V trimming: 6 bases; J trimming: 5 bases; junction bases outside the gene matches: 8. CDR3 region: CASSPGLAGGWVDTQYF. CDR3 bases: TGTGCCAGCAGCCCGGGACTAGCGGGAGGGTGGGTAGATACGCAGTATTTT.

This clone was detected only once. This rearrangement joins TRBV5-4 to TRBJ1-1; 7 positions agree with TRBD1. CDR3 length: 16 amino acids. From germline, CDR1 is SGHNT and CDR2 YYREEE (reference sequence). Trimming cost V 4 bases and J 3 bases; bases outside gene matches: 12. This CDR3 is CASSPPRQGWDTEAFF. CDR3 bases: TGTGCCAGCAGCCCACCCCGACAGGGATGGGACACTGAAGCTTTCTTT.